These T cell receptor beta chains were read from a single sample in a study of spatial heterogeneity in lung cancer. TCRdb reanalysed the 5' RACE reads using MiXCR and keeps one entry per CDR3 protein. This table has roughly 100,000 distinct CDR3 sequences, 7.5% to 10% appearing once. The sample was PBMCs, taken at surgery. Receptor source: a male donor with early-stage non-small cell lung cancer. Both conserved end residues are part of each CDR3. The D gene is left open where the match is weak. Size is stated for part of the rows, as once, few or many counts, or as a class when the clone is expanded.

cdr3_nt,cdr3_aa,v_call,clone_size,j_call,d_call
TGTGCCAGCAGTCCGGGACAGAGCTCCTACGAGCAGTACTTC,CASSPGQSSYEQYF,TRBV28,many,TRBJ2-7,TRBD1
TGTGCCAGCAGCTTAGGAGATGAGACCCAGTACTTC,CASSLGDETQYF,TRBV7-9,-,TRBJ2-5,-
TGTGCCAGCAGTCCCTGGACTAGCGGGACCTACGAGCAGTACTTC,CASSPWTSGTYEQYF,TRBV28,few,TRBJ2-7,TRBD2
TGCGCCAGCAGCCCTATCGGGGCCAACACCGGGGAGCTGTTTTTT,CASSPIGANTGELFF,TRBV5-1,few,TRBJ2-2,-
TGCAGTGCTAGTGATAGCGGGGGCCCAAGGCCCTACAATGAGCAGTTCTTC,CSASDSGGPRPYNEQFF,TRBV20-1,-,TRBJ2-1,TRBD2
TGCAGCATTCAAGGGGGGGGCACAGATACGCAGTATTTT,CSIQGGGTDTQYF,TRBV29-1,few,TRBJ2-3,-
TGCAGTGCTAGAGTAGCGGGGGGGTACAATGAGCAGTTCTTC,CSARVAGGYNEQFF,TRBV20-1,-,TRBJ2-1,TRBD2
TGCGCCAGCAGCTTAATGGGAGCGGTCCACGAGCAGTACTTC,CASSLMGAVHEQYF,TRBV5-1,-,TRBJ2-7,-
TGCGCCAGCAGCGGCAGGACAGGGGGAAGTTGGCCCCAGCATTTT,CASSGRTGGSWPQHF,TRBV4-1,many,TRBJ1-5,TRBD1
TGCAGTGCCCAGGGGGGGAACACTGAAGCTTTCTTT,CSAQGGNTEAFF,TRBV20-1,few,TRBJ1-1,TRBD1
TGTGCCAGCAGTGAATCTCGGACAGGGGGACTAAGGGCCCCGCAGTATTTT,CASSESRTGGLRAPQYF,TRBV2,-,TRBJ2-3,TRBD1
TGCGCCAGCAGCTTGCCGGGAGCGGGGACAGATACGCAGTATTTT,CASSLPGAGTDTQYF,TRBV5-1,-,TRBJ2-3,TRBD2
TGTGCCAGCAGCCCCCTCGACATGTCGAACACTGAAGCTTTCTTT,CASSPLDMSNTEAFF,TRBV5-5,-,TRBJ1-1,-
TGTGCCACCAGCAGAGGCCCACAGGACTACTCTGGAAACACCATATATTTT,CATSRGPQDYSGNTIYF,TRBV15,-,TRBJ1-3,-
TGCAGCGTTAGGAGGGGGAACACTGAAGCTTTCTTT,CSVRRGNTEAFF,TRBV29-1,few,TRBJ1-1,-
TGCAGTGCCAGAGGGAGTACCGGGGAGCTGTTTTTT,CSARGSTGELFF,TRBV20-1,many,TRBJ2-2,-
TGTGCCAGCAGACTGGACAGGGCCACCGGGGAGCTGTTTTTT,CASRLDRATGELFF,TRBV12-3/TRBV12-4,few,TRBJ2-2,TRBD1
TGTGCCAGCAGCTTGGCGGTAGCGGGGGGGCCATGGAGACAGACCCAGTACTTC,CASSLAVAGGPWRQTQYF,TRBV5-5,few,TRBJ2-5,TRBD2
TGTGCCAGCAGTACCGGGACGGGAGGAAACATTCAGTACTTC,CASSTGTGGNIQYF,TRBV2,few,TRBJ2-4,TRBD2
TGTGCCAGCAGCCTAGACGGATCCAAAAACATTCAGTACTTC,CASSLDGSKNIQYF,TRBV7-3,many,TRBJ2-4,-
TGCAGCGTAGGATCCCCGGATGAAAAACTGTTTTTT,CSVGSPDEKLFF,TRBV29-1,few,TRBJ1-4,-
TGTGCCACCAGCAGAGATCGGGGAGTGCAGCCCCAGCATTTT,CATSRDRGVQPQHF,TRBV15,-,TRBJ1-5,-
TGTGCCTGGAGTGTACAGGACAATCAGCCCCAGCATTTT,CAWSVQDNQPQHF,TRBV30,-,TRBJ1-5,-
TGTGCCAGCAGGCCGACAGTGTCGGATACGCAGTATTTT,CASRPTVSDTQYF,TRBV6-2/TRBV6-3,many,TRBJ2-3,-
TGTGCCAGCAGCTTAGCGGTCACCGAGCAGTACTTC,CASSLAVTEQYF,TRBV7-9,few,TRBJ2-7,-
TGCGCCAGCAGCCAAGTAGGAACAGGTACCTACGAGCAGTACTTC,CASSQVGTGTYEQYF,TRBV4-1,few,TRBJ2-7,-
TGTGCCAGCAGTTGGCGGGGAAGTGAAGCTTTCTTT,CASSWRGSEAFF,TRBV6-5,many,TRBJ1-1,-
TGTGCCAGCACCCCGTTGGGGGCCCTGGAGACCCAGTACTTC,CASTPLGALETQYF,TRBV6-6,-,TRBJ2-5,-
TGCAGCGCCGAGGGGGGTCCGGATACGCAGTATTTT,CSAEGGPDTQYF,TRBV29-1,few,TRBJ2-3,-
TGTGCCAGCAGCCGAGAACCGGGACAGGGGTCCTACAATGAGCAGTTCTTC,CASSREPGQGSYNEQFF,TRBV4-2,few,TRBJ2-1,TRBD1
TGCAGTGCTTTAGGACAGGGGGCCCACTACGAGCAGTACTTC,CSALGQGAHYEQYF,TRBV20-1,-,TRBJ2-7,TRBD1
TGTGCCAGCAGCTTACGGCTTGGTAGCGGGAGTGGAATGTCCTACGAGCAGTACTTC,CASSLRLGSGSGMSYEQYF,TRBV7-8,few,TRBJ2-7,TRBD2
TGTGCCAGCACTGAGACCACGAACACCGGGGAGCTGTTTTTT,CASTETTNTGELFF,TRBV28,few,TRBJ2-2,-
TGCGCCAGCAGCTTAGGTGACATGAACACTGAAGCTTTCTTT,CASSLGDMNTEAFF,TRBV5-1,many,TRBJ1-1,-
TGTGCCAGCAGCGGCCTGACCGGGACAACGAACACTGAAGCTTTCTTT,CASSGLTGTTNTEAFF,TRBV9,many,TRBJ1-1,-
TGCAGCGTTGAAGTGGGCGGGCTAGCCAAAAACATTCAGTACTTC,CSVEVGGLAKNIQYF,TRBV29-1,-,TRBJ2-4,-
TGTGCCACCAGCAGCCGAGTAGCGGGAGTCGAGCAGTTCTTC,CATSSRVAGVEQFF,TRBV15,many,TRBJ2-1,TRBD2
TGTGCCAGCAGCTCCCTAGGATCGGAGACCCAGTACTTC,CASSSLGSETQYF,TRBV7-2,many,TRBJ2-5,-
TGTGCCAGCAGTGGTCAGACAGCGGGGGATACGCAGTATTTT,CASSGQTAGDTQYF,TRBV2,many,TRBJ2-3,TRBD2